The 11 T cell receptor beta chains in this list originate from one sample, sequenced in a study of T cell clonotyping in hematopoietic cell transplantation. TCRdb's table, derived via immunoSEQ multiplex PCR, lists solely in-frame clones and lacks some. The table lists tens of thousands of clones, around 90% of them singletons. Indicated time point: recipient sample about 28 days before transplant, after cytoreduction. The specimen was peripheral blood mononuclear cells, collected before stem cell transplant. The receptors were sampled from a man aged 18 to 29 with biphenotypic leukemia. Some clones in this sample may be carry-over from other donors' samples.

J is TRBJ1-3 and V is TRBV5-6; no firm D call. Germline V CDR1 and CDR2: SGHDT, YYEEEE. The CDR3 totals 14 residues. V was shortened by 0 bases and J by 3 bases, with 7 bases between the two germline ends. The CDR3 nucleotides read TGTGCCAGCAGCTTGGAGTACGTTGGAAACACCATATATTTT. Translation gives CASSLEYVGNTIYF. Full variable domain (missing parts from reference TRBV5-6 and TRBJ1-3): DAGVTQSPTHLIKTRGQQVTLRCSPKSGHDTVSWYQQALGQGPQFIFQYYEEEERQRGNFPDRFSGHQFPNYSSELNVNALLLGDSALYLCASSLEYVGNTIYFGEGSWLTVV.

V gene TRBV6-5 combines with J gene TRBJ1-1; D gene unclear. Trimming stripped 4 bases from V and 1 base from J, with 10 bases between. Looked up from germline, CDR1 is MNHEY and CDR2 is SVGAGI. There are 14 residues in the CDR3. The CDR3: CASSFGEGNTEAFF. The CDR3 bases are TGTGCCAGCAGTTTCGGCGAGGGGAACACTGAAGCTTTCTTT.

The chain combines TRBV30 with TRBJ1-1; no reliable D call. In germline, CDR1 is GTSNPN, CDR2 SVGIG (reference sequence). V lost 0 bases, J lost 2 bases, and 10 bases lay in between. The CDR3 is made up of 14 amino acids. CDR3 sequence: CAWSVSWANTEAFF. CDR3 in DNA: TGTGCCTGGAGTGTGTCGTGGGCCAACACTGAAGCTTTCTTT.

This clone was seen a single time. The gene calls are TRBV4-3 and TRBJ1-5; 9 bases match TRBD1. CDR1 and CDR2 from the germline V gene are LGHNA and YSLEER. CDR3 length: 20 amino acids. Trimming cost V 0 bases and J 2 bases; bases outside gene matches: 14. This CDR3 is CASSQEGFGQGRVGNQPQHF. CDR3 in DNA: TGCGCCAGCAGCCAAGAGGGTTTTGGACAGGGGCGAGTCGGCAATCAGCCCCAGCATTTT.

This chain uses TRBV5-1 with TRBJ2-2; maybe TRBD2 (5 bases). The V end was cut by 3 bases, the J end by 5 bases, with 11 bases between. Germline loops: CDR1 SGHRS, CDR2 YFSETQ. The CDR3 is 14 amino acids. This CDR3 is CASSSGSGTGELFF. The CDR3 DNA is TGCGCCAGCAGCTCCGGATCGGGGACCGGGGAGCTGTTTTTT. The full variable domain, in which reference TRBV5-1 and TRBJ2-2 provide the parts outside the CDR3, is KAGVTQTPRYLIKTRGQQVTLSCSPISGHRSVSWYQQTPGQGLQFLFEYFSETQRNKGNFPGRFSGRQFSNSRSEMNVSTLELGDSALYLCASSSGSGTGELFFGEGSRLTVL.

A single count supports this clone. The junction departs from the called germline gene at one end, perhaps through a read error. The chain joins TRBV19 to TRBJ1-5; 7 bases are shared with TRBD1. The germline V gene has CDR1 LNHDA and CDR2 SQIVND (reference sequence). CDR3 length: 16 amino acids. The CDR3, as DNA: TGTGCCAGTAGTCTAGAGGGACAGACTGTAAATCAGCCCCAGCATTTT. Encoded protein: CASSLEGQTVNQPQHF.

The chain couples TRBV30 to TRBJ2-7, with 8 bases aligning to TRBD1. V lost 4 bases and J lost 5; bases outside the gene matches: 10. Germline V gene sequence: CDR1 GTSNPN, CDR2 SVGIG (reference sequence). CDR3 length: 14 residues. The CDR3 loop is CAWTLRDRSHEQYF. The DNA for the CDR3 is TGTGCCTGGACCCTCCGGGACAGGAGTCACGAGCAGTACTTC.

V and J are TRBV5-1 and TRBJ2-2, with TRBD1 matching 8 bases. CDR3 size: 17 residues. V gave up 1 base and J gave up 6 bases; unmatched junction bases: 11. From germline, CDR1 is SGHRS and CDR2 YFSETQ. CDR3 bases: TGCGCCAGCAGCTTGACGACAGGGGACCTCGTCCCCGGGGAGCTGTTTTTT. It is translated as CASSLTTGDLVPGELFF.

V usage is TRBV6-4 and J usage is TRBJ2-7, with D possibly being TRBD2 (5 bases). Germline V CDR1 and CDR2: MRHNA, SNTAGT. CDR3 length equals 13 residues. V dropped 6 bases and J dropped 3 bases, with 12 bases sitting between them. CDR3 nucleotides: TGTGCCAGCAGCGCCGCAGAGGGCTACGAGCAGTACTTC. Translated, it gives CASSAAEGYEQYF.

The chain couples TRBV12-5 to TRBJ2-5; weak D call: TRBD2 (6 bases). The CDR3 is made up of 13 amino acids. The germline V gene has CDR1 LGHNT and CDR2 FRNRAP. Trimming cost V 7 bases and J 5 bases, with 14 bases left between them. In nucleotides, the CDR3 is TGTGCTAGTGTGGCACCGCGGGGTGAGACCCAGTACTTC. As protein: CASVAPRGETQYF.

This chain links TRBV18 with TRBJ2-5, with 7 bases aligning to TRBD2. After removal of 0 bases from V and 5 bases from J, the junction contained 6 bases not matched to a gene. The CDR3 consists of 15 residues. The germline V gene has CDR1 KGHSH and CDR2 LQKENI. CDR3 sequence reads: CASSPPSRGGETQYF. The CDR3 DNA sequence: TGTGCCAGCTCACCACCGTCCCGGGGAGGGGAGACCCAGTACTTC.